These 15 T cell receptor beta chains were all obtained from the same sample, sequenced in a study of T cells in Graves' hyperthyroidism and ophthalmopathy. RNA transcripts gave rise to amplified TCR beta CDR3 regions. HTBI primers drove first-round RT-PCR of the TCR CDR3. Each CDR3 protein gets one entry after TCRdb re-called the multiplex PCR reads with MiXCR. Among some 490,000 distinct CDR3 sequences, more than 15% were seen once, and the ten largest hold around 32%. What was sequenced was blood. Every receptor here comes from a woman younger than 45 with Graves' ophthalmopathy.

This clonotype was found a few times. This chain joins TRBV10-1 and TRBJ2-1; 9 positions agree with TRBD1. J was trimmed by 8 bases and V by 3 bases; bases with no gene match: 8. The germline V gene encodes CDR1 WNHNN and CDR2 SYGVQD (reference sequence). The length of the CDR3 is 15 residues. CDR3 residues: CASSEMRDREHEQFF. The DNA for the CDR3 is TGCGCCAGCAGTGAAATGCGGGACAGGGAACATGAGCAGTTCTTC.

The J gene is TRBJ2-3, the V gene TRBV6-1; TRBD2 is a possible D gene (7 bases). This CDR3 is built from 14 residues. The germline V gene encodes CDR1 MNHNS and CDR2 SASEGT. The ends were cut back, 2 bases at V and 11 bases at J, with 17 bases in the middle. As DNA, the CDR3 is TGTGCCAGCAGTGAAATGAGGGGGGGGACGTGGCAGTATTTT. Its protein is CASSEMRGGTWQYF.

Only a few counts were recorded for this clonotype. V is TRBV7-3 and J is TRBJ2-6; D unresolved. Germline values: CDR1 SGHTA, CDR2 FQGTGA. CDR3 length equals 15 residues. V shed 5 bases and J shed 4 bases, with 12 bases lying between them. The CDR3 reads CASSRGGWGANVLTF. The CDR3 bases are TGTGCCAGCAGCCGAGGTGGATGGGGGGCCAACGTCCTGACTTTC.

This clonotype was seen once. One junction end disagrees with the germline gene, perhaps due to a read error. The genes are TRBV5-1 and TRBJ1-4, with unresolved D. Germline lookup yields CDR1 SGHRS and CDR2 YFSETQ. This CDR3 region has 11 residues. The CDR3, as DNA: TGCGCCAGCAGTCCGGATGAAAAACTGCTTTTT. Amino acid sequence: CASSPDEKLLF.

This clonotype was counted ten times or more. The chain links TRBV6-2 or TRBV6-3 to TRBJ2-7; the match to TRBD2 covers 13 bases. The V segment lost 2 bases and the J segment 2 bases; nucleotides outside the gene matches: 6. Germline CDR1 MNHEY, CDR2 SVGEGT. The CDR3 is 17 residues long. CDR3 sequence (DNA): TGTGCCAGCAGTTACCGCCCGGGGACTAGCGGGACCTACGAGCAGTACTTC. Amino acid sequence: CASSYRPGTSGTYEQYF.

This clonotype was recorded at least ten times. V usage is TRBV5-8 and J usage is TRBJ2-1, with D perhaps matching TRBD2 (6 bases). Germline V lookup: CDR1 SGHTS, CDR2 YDEGEE. V gave up 1 base and J gave up 9 bases, with 11 bases separating them. CDR3 length: 13 amino acids. The CDR3 reads CASSLWGDSEQFF. The CDR3 coding sequence is TGTGCCAGCAGCTTGTGGGGGGATAGTGAGCAGTTCTTC. The full variable domain, rest sourced from reference TRBV5-8 and TRBJ2-1, is EAGVTQSPTHLIKTRGQQATLRCSPISGHTSVYWYQQALGLGLQFLLWYDEGEERNRGNFPPRFSGRQFPNYSSELNVNALELEDSALYLCASSLWGDSEQFFGPGTRLTVL.

In nucleotides, the CDR3 is TGTGCCTGGAGCGCTCTCGGGGACAGGGTCTCCAATCAGCCCCAGCATTTT. Its translation: CAWSALGDRVSNQPQHF. The chain couples TRBV30 to TRBJ1-5; 9 bases are a match to TRBD1. Germline V gene data show CDR1 as GTSNPN and CDR2 as SVGIG (reference sequence). This CDR3 comprises 17 residues. After removal of 3 bases from V and 3 bases from J, the junction contained 12 bases not matched to a gene.

The sample holds many counts of this clonotype. The chain uses TRBV30 and TRBJ1-2, with D unclear. The CDR3 sequence is 12 residues long. The V end was cut by 1 base, the J end by 5 bases, with 8 bases between. Germline CDR1 and CDR2: GTSNPN and SVGIG (reference sequence). CDR3 amino acids: CAWSAQRYGYTF. The CDR3 bases are TGTGCCTGGAGTGCACAGAGATATGGCTACACCTTC.

This clonotype is a singleton in its sample. This chain joins TRBV9 and TRBJ2-6; D ambiguous. This CDR3 spans 14 amino acids. V lost 5 bases and J lost 3, with 9 bases in between. In germline, CDR1 is SGDLS, CDR2 YYNGEE. The CDR3, as DNA: TGTGCCAGCAGGGCCCCTGGTGGGGCCAACGTCCTGACTTTC. This translates into CASRAPGGANVLTF.

This clonotype came up many times. This chain links TRBV3-1 with TRBJ2-7; D remains ambiguous. This CDR3 has 13 residues. Deletions cut 1 base from V and 5 bases from J, with 9 bases between. In germline, CDR1 is LGHDT, CDR2 YNNKEL (reference sequence). The DNA of the CDR3 is TGTGCCAGCAGCCAAGTACGTGTCCACGAGCAGTACTTC. As protein: CASSQVRVHEQYF.

This clonotype was observed a few times. The chain uses TRBV12-3 or TRBV12-4 and TRBJ1-1, with unresolved D. V was clipped by 5 bases and J by 11 bases, with 18 bases between them. CDR3 length: 13 amino acids. The chain's CDR3 is CASSLGPVVWAFF. In nucleotides, the CDR3 is TGTGCCAGCAGTCTTGGACCGGTCGTTTGGGCTTTCTTT.

This clonotype was seen ten or more times. The chain has TRBV28 and TRBJ2-1; 13 bases are a match to TRBD2. Germline CDR1 reads MDHEN; CDR2 reads SYDVKM. V lost 1 base, J lost 9 bases, and 6 bases stayed unmatched. This CDR3 spans 16 amino acids. The CDR3 sequence: CASSLSGLAGEAEQFF. The CDR3 DNA is TGTGCCAGCAGTTTATCAGGACTAGCGGGAGAGGCTGAGCAGTTCTTC. Drawing the rest from reference TRBV28 and TRBJ2-1, the complete variable domain is DVKVTQSSRYLVKRTGEKVFLECVQDMDHENMFWYRQDPGLGLRLIYFSYDVKMKEKGDIPEGYSVSREKKERFSLILESASTNQTSMYLCASSLSGLAGEAEQFFGPGTRLTVL.

This clonotype was seen at least ten times. The chain has TRBV7-2 and TRBJ2-7; 11 positions match TRBD2. The CDR3 is 17 amino acids. In germline, CDR1 is SGHTA, CDR2 FQGNSA. V shed 5 bases and J 4 bases; nucleotides not matched to a gene: 13. CDR3 in DNA: TGTGCCAGCAGCCTGACTTTTACGGGACTAGCGGCATACGAGCAGTACTTC. Encoded protein: CASSLTFTGLAAYEQYF. Variable domain in full (rest from reference TRBV7-2 and TRBJ2-7): GAGVSQSPSNKVTEKGKDVELRCDPISGHTALYWYRQSLGQGLEFLIYFQGNSAPDKSGLPSDRFSAERTGGSVSTLTIQRTQQEDSAVYLCASSLTFTGLAAYEQYFGPGTRLTVT.

Many counts were recorded for this clonotype. V usage is TRBV2 and J usage is TRBJ1-2, with D tentatively TRBD1 (6 bases). V was clipped by 5 bases and J by 6 bases, with 13 bases between them. The germline V gene has CDR1 SNHLY and CDR2 FYNNEI. The CDR3 spans 13 residues. CDR3 in amino acids: CASSLKQGNGYTF. For the CDR3, the DNA is TGTGCCAGCAGTTTGAAACAGGGAAATGGCTACACCTTC.

This clonotype was counted at least ten times. The genes are TRBV4-1 and TRBJ2-7, with D perhaps TRBD1 (5 bases). The CDR3 is 14 residues long. V lost 2 bases to trimming and J lost 1 base, with 9 bases between them. The germline CDR1 and CDR2 sequences are MGHRA and YSYEKL. The CDR3 region is CASSQSDSSYEQYF. CDR3 DNA sequence: TGCGCCAGCAGCCAATCTGACAGTTCCTACGAGCAGTACTTC.